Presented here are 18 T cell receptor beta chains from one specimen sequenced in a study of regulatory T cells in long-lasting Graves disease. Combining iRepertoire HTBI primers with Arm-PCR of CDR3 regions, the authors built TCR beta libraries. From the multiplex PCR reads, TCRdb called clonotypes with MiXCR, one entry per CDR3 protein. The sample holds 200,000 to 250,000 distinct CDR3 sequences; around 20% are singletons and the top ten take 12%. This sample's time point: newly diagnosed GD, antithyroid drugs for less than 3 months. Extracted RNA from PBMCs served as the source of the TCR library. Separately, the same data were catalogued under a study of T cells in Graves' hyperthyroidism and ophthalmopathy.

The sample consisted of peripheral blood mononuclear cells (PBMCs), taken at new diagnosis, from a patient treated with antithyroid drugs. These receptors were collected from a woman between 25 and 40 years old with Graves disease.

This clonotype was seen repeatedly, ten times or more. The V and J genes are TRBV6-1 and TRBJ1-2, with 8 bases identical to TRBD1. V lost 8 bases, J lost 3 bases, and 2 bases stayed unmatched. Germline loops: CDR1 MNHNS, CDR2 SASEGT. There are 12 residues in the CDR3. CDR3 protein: CASLDRDYGYTF. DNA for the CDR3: TGTGCCAGCTTGGACAGGGACTATGGCTACACCTTC.

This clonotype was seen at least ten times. CDR3 nucleotide sequence: TGTGCCAGCAGCTTAAGACTAGAGCAAGAGACCCAGTACTTC. It translates to CASSLRLEQETQYF. V gene TRBV11-3 combines with J gene TRBJ2-5; TRBD2 might be the D (6 bases). Germline assignment: CDR1 SGHNT and CDR2 YENEEA. V was pared by 2 bases and J by 2 bases, with 9 bases between. The CDR3 runs 14 residues.

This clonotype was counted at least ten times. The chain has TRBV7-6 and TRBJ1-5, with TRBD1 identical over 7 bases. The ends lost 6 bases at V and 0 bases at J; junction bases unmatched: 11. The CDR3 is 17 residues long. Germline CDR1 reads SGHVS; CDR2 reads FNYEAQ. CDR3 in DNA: TGTGCCAGCAGTCCCCAGGGGGGTGGACTTAGCAATCAGCCCCAGCATTTT. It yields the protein CASSPQGGGLSNQPQHF. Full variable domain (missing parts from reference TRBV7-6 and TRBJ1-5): GAGVSQSPRYKVTKRGQDVALRCDPISGHVSLYWYRQALGQGPEFLTYFNYEAQQDKSGLPNDRFSAERPEGSISTLTIQRTEQRDSAMYRCASSPQGGGLSNQPQHFGDGTRLSIL.

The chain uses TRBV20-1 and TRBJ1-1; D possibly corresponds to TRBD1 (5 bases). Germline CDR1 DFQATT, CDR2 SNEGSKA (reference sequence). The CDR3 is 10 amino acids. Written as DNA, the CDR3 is TGCAGCCTACAGGTCACGGAAGCTTTCTTT. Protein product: CSLQVTEAFF.

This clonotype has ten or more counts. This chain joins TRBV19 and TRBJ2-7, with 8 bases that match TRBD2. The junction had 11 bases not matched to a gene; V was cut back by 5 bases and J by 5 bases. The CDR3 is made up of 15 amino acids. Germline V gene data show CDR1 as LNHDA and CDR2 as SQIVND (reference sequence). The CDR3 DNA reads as TGTGCCAGTAGTTCGAGTCTAGCGGGCCGGGACGAGCAGTACTTC. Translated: CASSSSLAGRDEQYF.

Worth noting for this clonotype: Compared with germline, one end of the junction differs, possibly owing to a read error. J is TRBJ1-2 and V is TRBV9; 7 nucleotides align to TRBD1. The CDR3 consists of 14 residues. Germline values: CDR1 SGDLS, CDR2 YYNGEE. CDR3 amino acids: CASSVAAQGNGFTF. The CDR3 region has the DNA TGTGCCAGCAGTGTAGCCGCACAGGGGAACGGCTTCACCTTC. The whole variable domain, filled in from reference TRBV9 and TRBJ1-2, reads DSGVTQTPKHLITATGQRVTLRCSPRSGDLSVYWYQQSLDQGLQFLIQYYNGEERAKGNILERFSAQQFPDLHSELNLSSLELGDSALYFCASSVAAQGNGFTFGSGTRLTVV.

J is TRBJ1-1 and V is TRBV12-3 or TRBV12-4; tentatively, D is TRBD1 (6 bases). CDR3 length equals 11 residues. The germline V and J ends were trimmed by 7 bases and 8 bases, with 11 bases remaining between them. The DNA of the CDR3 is TGTGCCAGCACGGGGGCCCGGGAAGCTTTCTTT. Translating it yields CASTGAREAFF.

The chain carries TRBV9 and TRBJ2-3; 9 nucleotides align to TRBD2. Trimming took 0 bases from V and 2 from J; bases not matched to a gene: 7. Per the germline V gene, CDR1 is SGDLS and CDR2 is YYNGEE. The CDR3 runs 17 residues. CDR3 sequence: CASSVDIAGAHTDTQYF. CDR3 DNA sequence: TGTGCCAGCAGCGTAGATATAGCGGGGGCCCACACAGATACGCAGTATTTT.

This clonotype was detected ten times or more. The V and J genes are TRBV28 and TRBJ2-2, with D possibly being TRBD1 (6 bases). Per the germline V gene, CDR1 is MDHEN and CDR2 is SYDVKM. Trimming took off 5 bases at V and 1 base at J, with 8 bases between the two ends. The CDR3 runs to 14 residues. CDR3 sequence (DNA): TGTGCCAGCAGTCCCAGGGGGAACACCGGGGAGCTGTTTTTT. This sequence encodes CASSPRGNTGELFF. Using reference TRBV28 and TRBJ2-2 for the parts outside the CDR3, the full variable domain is DVKVTQSSRYLVKRTGEKVFLECVQDMDHENMFWYRQDPGLGLRLIYFSYDVKMKEKGDIPEGYSVSREKKERFSLILESASTNQTSMYLCASSPRGNTGELFFGEGSRLTVL.

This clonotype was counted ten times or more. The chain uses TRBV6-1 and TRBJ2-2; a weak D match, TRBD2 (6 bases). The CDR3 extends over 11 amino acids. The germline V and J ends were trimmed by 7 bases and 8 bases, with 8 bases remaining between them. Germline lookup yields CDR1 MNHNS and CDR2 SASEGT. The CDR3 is CASKEGGELFF. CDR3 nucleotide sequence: TGTGCCAGCAAGGAGGGAGGGGAGCTGTTTTTT.

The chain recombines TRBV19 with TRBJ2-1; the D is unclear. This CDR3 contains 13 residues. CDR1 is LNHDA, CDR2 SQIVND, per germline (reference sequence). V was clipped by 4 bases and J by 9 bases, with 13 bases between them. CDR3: CASSTGVRSEQFF. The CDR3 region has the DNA TGTGCCAGTAGTACTGGGGTTCGGTCTGAGCAGTTCTTC.

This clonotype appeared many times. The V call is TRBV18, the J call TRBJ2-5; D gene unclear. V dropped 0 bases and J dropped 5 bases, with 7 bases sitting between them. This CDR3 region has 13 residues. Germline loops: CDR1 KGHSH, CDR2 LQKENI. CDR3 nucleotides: TGTGCCAGCTCACCACCGAGTAAGGAGACCCAGTACTTC. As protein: CASSPPSKETQYF.

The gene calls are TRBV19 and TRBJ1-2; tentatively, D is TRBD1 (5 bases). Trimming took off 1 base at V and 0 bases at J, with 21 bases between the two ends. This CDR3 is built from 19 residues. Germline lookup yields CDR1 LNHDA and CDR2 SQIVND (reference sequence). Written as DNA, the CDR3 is TGTGCCAGTAGTATAGTGCTCCGGGACGATCCTGCCACTAACTATGGCTACACCTTC. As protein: CASSIVLRDDPATNYGYTF.

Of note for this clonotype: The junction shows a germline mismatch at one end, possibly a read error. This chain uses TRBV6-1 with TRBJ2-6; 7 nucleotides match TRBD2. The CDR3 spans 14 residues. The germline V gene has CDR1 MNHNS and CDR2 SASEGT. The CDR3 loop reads CASRIESGANVPTF. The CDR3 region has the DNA TGTGCCAGCAGGATTGAAAGCGGGGCCAACGTCCCGACTTTC.

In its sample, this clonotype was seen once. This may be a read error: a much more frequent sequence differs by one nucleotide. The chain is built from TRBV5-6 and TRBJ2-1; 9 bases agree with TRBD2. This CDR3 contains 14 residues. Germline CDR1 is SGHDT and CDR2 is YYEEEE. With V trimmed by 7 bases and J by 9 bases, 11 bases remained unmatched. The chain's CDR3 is CASRLVAGDSEQFF. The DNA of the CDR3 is TGTGCCAGCCGACTGGTAGCGGGGGACAGTGAGCAGTTCTTC.

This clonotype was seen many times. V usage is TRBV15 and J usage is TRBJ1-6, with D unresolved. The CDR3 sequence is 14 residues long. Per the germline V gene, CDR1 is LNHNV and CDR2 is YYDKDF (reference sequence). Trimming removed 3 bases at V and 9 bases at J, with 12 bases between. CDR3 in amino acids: CATSSNRAASPLHF. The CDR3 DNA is TGTGCCACCAGCAGTAATCGGGCGGCTTCACCCCTCCACTTT.

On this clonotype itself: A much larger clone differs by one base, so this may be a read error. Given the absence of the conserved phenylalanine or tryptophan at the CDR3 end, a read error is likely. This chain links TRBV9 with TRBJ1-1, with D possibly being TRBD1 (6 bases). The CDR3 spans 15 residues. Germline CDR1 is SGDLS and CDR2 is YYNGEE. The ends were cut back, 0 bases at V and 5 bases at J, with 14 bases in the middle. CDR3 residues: CASSVGNEGGTEAFS. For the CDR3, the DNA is TGTGCCAGCAGCGTAGGAAATGAGGGGGGGACTGAAGCTTTCTCT.

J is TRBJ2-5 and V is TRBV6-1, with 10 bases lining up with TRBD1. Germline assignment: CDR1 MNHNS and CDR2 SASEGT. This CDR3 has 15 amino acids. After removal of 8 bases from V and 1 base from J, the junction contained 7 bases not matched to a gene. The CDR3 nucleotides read TGTGCCAGCCGATGGGGGACAGGGGCCCAAGAGACCCAGTACTTC. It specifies CASRWGTGAQETQYF.